Below, 2 T cell receptor beta chains from the same sample are listed, as sequenced in a study of cytomegalovirus exposure and HLA in healthy donors. PCR amplification relied on 60 Vbeta primers (plus 13 Jbeta primers). Using immunoSEQ multiplex PCR, the repertoire was profiled, and TCRdb retains in-frame clones only, with some absent. The repertoire holds 130,000 to 150,000 clones, with 75% to 80% as singletons. The source material was PBMCs. These receptors were taken from a woman in her forties or fifties in good health and CMV-seronegative.

The chain combines TRBV16 with TRBJ2-4; a possible D gene is TRBD1 (6 bases). The CDR3 is 16 amino acids. Per germline, CDR1 KGHSY and CDR2 FQNENV. Between the trimmed V and J ends, which lost 2 bases and 5 bases, there was a span of 16 bases. CDR3 DNA: TGTGCCAGCAGCCAAATTGAATCAGGGGCCGAAAACATTCAGTACTTC. It encodes CASSQIESGAENIQYF.

The rearrangement joins TRBV30 to TRBJ1-1; 8 nucleotides agree with TRBD1. Germline loops: CDR1 GTSNPN, CDR2 SVGIG (reference sequence). CDR3 size: 13 residues. Trimming cost V 7 bases and J 0 bases; bases outside gene matches: 4. In DNA form, the CDR3 reads TGTGCCTCTAAACAGGGGGTGAACACTGAAGCTTTCTTT. Translating it yields CASKQGVNTEAFF.